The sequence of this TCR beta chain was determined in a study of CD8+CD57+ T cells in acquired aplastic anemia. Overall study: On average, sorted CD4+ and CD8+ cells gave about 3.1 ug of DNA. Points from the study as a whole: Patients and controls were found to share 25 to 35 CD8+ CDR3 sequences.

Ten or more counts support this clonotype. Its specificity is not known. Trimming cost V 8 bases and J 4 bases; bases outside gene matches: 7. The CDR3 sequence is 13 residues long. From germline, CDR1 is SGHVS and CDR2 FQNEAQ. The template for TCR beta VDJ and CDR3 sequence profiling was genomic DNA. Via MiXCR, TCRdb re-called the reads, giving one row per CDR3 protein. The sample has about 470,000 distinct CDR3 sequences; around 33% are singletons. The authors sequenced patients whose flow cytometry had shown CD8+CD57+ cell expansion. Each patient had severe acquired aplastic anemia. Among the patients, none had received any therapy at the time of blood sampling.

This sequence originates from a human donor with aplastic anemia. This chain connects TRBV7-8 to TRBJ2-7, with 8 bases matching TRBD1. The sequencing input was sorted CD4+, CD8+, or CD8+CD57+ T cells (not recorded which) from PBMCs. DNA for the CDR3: TGTGCCAGCCAGGCAGGGGGCTTGTACGAGCAGTACTTC. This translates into CASQAGGLYEQYF.